The 25 T cell receptor beta chains reported below all come from one sample, sequenced in a study of multiple sclerosis patients with progressive multifocal leukoencephalopathy. The data were produced by immunoSEQ multiplex PCR, yet TCRdb's version contains in-frame clones alone and is incomplete. The profile shows tens of thousands of clones, more than 70% of them singletons. The time point here: time of PML onset. Here the sequenced sample was PBMCs, taken from a patient treated with natalizumab. The receptors derive from a woman under 40 with progressive multifocal leukoencephalopathy.

The J gene is TRBJ2-3, the V gene TRBV25-1; D is tentatively TRBD1 or TRBD2 (7 bases each). Per the germline V gene, CDR1 is MGHDK and CDR2 is SYGVNS. CDR3 length equals 14 residues. V lost 7 bases and J lost 5, with 16 bases in between. The CDR3 DNA reads TGTGCCAGCACGGCAGGGGGGGCGGGAGATACGCAGTATTTT. Its protein is CASTAGGAGDTQYF. Supplemented by reference TRBV25-1 and TRBJ2-3, the full variable domain reads EADIYQTPRYLVIGTGKKITLECSQTMGHDKMYWYQQDPGMELHLIHYSYGVNSTEKGDLSSESTVSRIRTEHFPLTLESARPSHTSQYLCASTAGGAGDTQYFGPGTRLTVL.

The rearrangement links TRBV15 to TRBJ2-5, with TRBD2 matching 7 bases. CDR1 and CDR2 from the germline V gene are LNHNV and YYDKDF (reference sequence). The CDR3 consists of 15 residues. The V and J ends lost 0 bases and 5 bases, in that order; junction bases with no gene match: 6. The CDR3 here is CATSRDRGVGETQYF. DNA of the CDR3: TGTGCCACCAGCAGAGATCGGGGGGTGGGCGAGACCCAGTACTTC.

The chain recombines TRBV11-2 with TRBJ1-2; D is undetermined. The germline CDR1 and CDR2 sequences are SGHAT and FQNNGV. V was cut by 0 bases and J by 4 bases, with 9 bases left in between. The CDR3 sequence is 14 residues long. For the CDR3, the DNA is TGTGCCAGCAGCTTAGAACCCGGCCCCTATGGCTACACCTTC. Translation gives CASSLEPGPYGYTF.

The genes are TRBV28 and TRBJ1-5; D gene unclear. Germline V lookup: CDR1 MDHEN, CDR2 SYDVKM. Deletions cut 5 bases from V and 2 bases from J, with 16 bases between. CDR3 length equals 16 residues. CDR3 sequence (DNA): TGTGCCAGCAGTCTTAAGGGCCGGGGAGGCAATCAGCCCCAGCATTTT. It encodes CASSLKGRGGNQPQHF.

In nucleotides, the CDR3 is TGTGCCAGCTCACCCGCGACAGCTAAAAGCACAGATACGCAGTATTTT. As protein: CASSPATAKSTDTQYF. The genes are TRBV18 and TRBJ2-3, with a possible D match to TRBD1 (5 bases). The CDR3 loop spans 16 amino acids. Germline CDR1 reads KGHSH; CDR2 reads LQKENI. V shed 3 bases and J shed 0 bases, with 13 bases lying between them.

The chain recombines TRBV5-4 with TRBJ2-7, with 8 nucleotides matching TRBD1. Trimming took 5 bases from V and 7 from J; bases not matched to a gene: 8. CDR1 SGHNT and CDR2 YYREEE come from the germline V gene (reference sequence). The CDR3 runs to 13 residues. The CDR3 region is CASSGTGALEQYF. Here the CDR3 DNA reads TGTGCCAGCAGTGGGACAGGTGCCTTAGAGCAGTACTTC.

This chain joins TRBV5-1 and TRBJ2-3; D unresolved. The ends were cut back, 1 base at V and 4 bases at J, with 10 bases in the middle. This CDR3 region has 14 residues. Germline V gene lookup returns CDR1 SGHRS and CDR2 YFSETQ. The CDR3 spells CASSLISESDTQYF. CDR3 nucleotide sequence: TGCGCCAGCAGCTTGATCTCGGAGTCAGATACGCAGTATTTT.

The chain links TRBV7-2 to TRBJ2-1; 7 bases agree with TRBD2. The ends lost 5 bases at V and 4 bases at J; junction bases unmatched: 8. This CDR3 comprises 15 residues. Germline V gene lookup returns CDR1 SGHTA and CDR2 FQGNSA. The CDR3 protein is CASSPSGAPYNEQFF. CDR3 DNA sequence: TGTGCCAGCAGCCCGAGCGGGGCGCCGTACAATGAGCAGTTCTTC. Full variable domain (missing parts from reference TRBV7-2 and TRBJ2-1): GAGVSQSPSNKVTEKGKDVELRCDPISGHTALYWYRQSLGQGLEFLIYFQGNSAPDKSGLPSDRFSAERTGGSVSTLTIQRTQQEDSAVYLCASSPSGAPYNEQFFGPGTRLTVL.

J is TRBJ2-5 and V is TRBV9; weak D call: TRBD2 (7 bases). V was shortened by 2 bases and J by 5 bases, with 13 bases between the two germline ends. This CDR3 has 14 residues. Germline lookup yields CDR1 SGDLS and CDR2 YYNGEE. In DNA, the CDR3 is TGTGCCAGCAGCGTCGCGGGGGCCCGGGAGACCCAGTACTTC. Its translation: CASSVAGARETQYF.

V gene TRBV5-1 combines with J gene TRBJ1-4; D possibly corresponds to TRBD1 (5 bases). V lost 5 bases to trimming and J lost 2 bases, with 7 bases between them. Germline V CDR1 and CDR2: SGHRS, YFSETQ. This CDR3 contains 13 residues. CDR3 coding DNA: TGCGCCAGCAGGTCAGGGACTAATGAAAAACTGTTTTTT. Protein: CASRSGTNEKLFF.

The J gene is TRBJ2-3, the V gene TRBV11-2; either TRBD1 or TRBD2 may fit D (5 bases each). This CDR3 has 14 residues. Trimming shortened V by 6 bases and J by 4 bases, and 14 bases separated the two germline ends. The germline V gene has CDR1 SGHAT and CDR2 FQNNGV. CDR3: CASREGLPADTQYF. CDR3 in DNA: TGTGCCAGCAGAGAGGGGCTCCCCGCAGATACGCAGTATTTT.

This chain links TRBV2 with TRBJ2-7, with a weak D call TRBD2 (6 bases). Germline assignment: CDR1 SNHLY and CDR2 FYNNEI. Trimming cost V 5 bases and J 0 bases, with 17 bases left between them. This CDR3 has 16 amino acids. This chain's CDR3 is CASSFYRGVSSYEQYF. CDR3 nucleotides: TGTGCCAGCAGTTTCTACCGCGGGGTGAGCTCCTACGAGCAGTACTTC. The whole variable domain, remainder taken from reference TRBV2 and TRBJ2-7, is EPEVTQTPSHQVTQMGQEVILRCVPISNHLYFYWYRQILGQKVEFLVSFYNNEISEKSEIFDDQFSVERPDGSNFTLKIRSTKLEDSAMYFCASSFYRGVSSYEQYFGPGTRLTVT.

This sequence joins TRBV29-1 and TRBJ1-4; the D is unclear. The V gene lost 6 bases and the J gene lost 7 bases, with 15 bases spanning the gap. Germline CDR1 and CDR2: SQVTM and ANQGSEA. The CDR3 covers 13 residues. CDR3 in amino acids: CSVETVLGEKLFF. CDR3 in DNA: TGCAGCGTCGAAACAGTTCTCGGTGAAAAACTGTTTTTT.

V usage is TRBV19 and J usage is TRBJ2-7, with a weak D call TRBD1 (5 bases). Looked up from germline, CDR1 is LNHDA and CDR2 is SQIVND (reference sequence). CDR3 size: 15 residues. V was cut by 3 bases and J by 6 bases, with 18 bases left in between. CDR3 DNA: TGTGCCAGTAGTATCGGCACAGGACCCTCCGCCGAGCAGTACTTC. Its translation is CASSIGTGPSAEQYF.

The gene calls are TRBV2 and TRBJ2-3, with D maybe TRBD1 (6 bases). Per the germline V gene, CDR1 is SNHLY and CDR2 is FYNNEI. The length of the CDR3 is 13 residues. The V end lost 3 bases, the J end lost 5 bases, and 9 bases lay between the germline ends. CDR3 in DNA: TGTGCCAGCAGTGACAGGGGTGGAGATACGCAGTATTTT. Protein sequence: CASSDRGGDTQYF.

The table lists this clone with a few counts. The genes are TRBV6-4 and TRBJ2-1; the D gene could be TRBD1 or TRBD2 (6 bases each). CDR3 length equals 15 residues. Germline-derived CDR1 and CDR2 are MRHNA and SNTAGT. V was trimmed by 6 bases and J by 2 bases, leaving 14 bases between them. The CDR3 DNA sequence: TGTGCCAGCAGGGCGAAGGGGGGCACCTACAATGAGCAGTTCTTC. Translated: CASRAKGGTYNEQFF.

The chain carries TRBV9 and TRBJ1-1; D might be TRBD1 (6 bases). Germline V gene sequence: CDR1 SGDLS, CDR2 YYNGEE. This CDR3 region has 12 residues. V was trimmed by 3 bases and J by 8 bases, leaving 11 bases between them. The CDR3 DNA is TGTGCCAGCAGCGCCGGGACACCCGAAGCTTTCTTT. This gives the protein CASSAGTPEAFF.

The CDR3 DNA sequence: TGCGCCAGCAGCTTTTCATTGACTAGCTCGGAGACCCAGTACTTC. Protein: CASSFSLTSSETQYF. V and J are TRBV5-1 and TRBJ2-5; 7 bases are a match to TRBD2. Germline CDR1 SGHRS, CDR2 YFSETQ. There are 15 residues in the CDR3. Losses at the gene ends were 2 bases for V and 5 bases for J; bases not matched to a gene: 9. The variable domain in full, completed from reference TRBV5-1 and TRBJ2-5, reads KAGVTQTPRYLIKTRGQQVTLSCSPISGHRSVSWYQQTPGQGLQFLFEYFSETQRNKGNFPGRFSGRQFSNSRSEMNVSTLELGDSALYLCASSFSLTSSETQYFGPGTRLLVL.

This chain links TRBV29-1 with TRBJ2-7; 10 nucleotides match TRBD2. V shed 6 bases, J shed 4 bases, and the junction held 6 bases outside the gene matches. Germline-derived CDR1 and CDR2 are SQVTM and ANQGSEA. This CDR3 is built from 13 residues. CDR3 nucleotide sequence: TGCAGCGTGAGACTAGCGGGCCCTTACGAGCAGTACTTC. Protein: CSVRLAGPYEQYF.

The chain has TRBV7-2 and TRBJ2-2; TRBD2 agrees at 13 bases. The CDR3 consists of 16 residues. V dropped 1 base and J dropped 7; count of bases not matched to a gene: 3. Germline V gene lookup returns CDR1 SGHTA and CDR2 FQGNSA. CDR3 sequence (DNA): TGTGCCAGCAGCTTAGTTGGACTAGCGGGAGACGGGGAGCTGTTTTTT. This encodes CASSLVGLAGDGELFF.

The chain has TRBV5-6 and TRBJ1-5; unclear D gene. V was cut by 2 bases and J by 3 bases, with 12 bases left in between. Germline V gene sequence: CDR1 SGHDT, CDR2 YYEEEE. This CDR3 spans 15 amino acids. The CDR3 DNA sequence: TGTGCCAGCAGCTTATCCGGTACCGCCAATCAGCCCCAGCATTTT. This codes for CASSLSGTANQPQHF.

The CDR3 DNA sequence: TGTGCCAGCAGTTCCGTGGGACAGGGGGCGCGTACGCAGTATTTT. Amino acids: CASSSVGQGARTQYF. The chain employs TRBV6-6 and TRBJ2-3, with TRBD1 matching 12 bases. Germline trimming cut 4 bases from V and 8 bases from J; bases unmatched to any gene: 7. The CDR3 runs 15 residues. CDR1 is MNHNY and CDR2 is SVGAGI in the germline V gene (reference sequence).

V is TRBV2 and J is TRBJ2-1, with 8 positions matching TRBD1. This CDR3 is built from 14 residues. Germline V gene sequence: CDR1 SNHLY, CDR2 FYNNEI. The junction had 13 bases not matched to a gene; V was cut back by 8 bases and J by 10 bases. Written as DNA, the CDR3 is TGTGCCAGCGGAACAGGGGGGACCCGACGCGAGCAGTTCTTC. This encodes CASGTGGTRREQFF.

The rearrangement uses TRBV27 and TRBJ1-4; 9 nucleotides agree with TRBD1. Losses at the gene ends were 2 bases for V and 7 bases for J; bases not matched to a gene: 8. The CDR3 extends over 16 amino acids. CDR1 and CDR2 from the germline V gene are MNHEY and SMNVEV (reference sequence). The CDR3 coding sequence is TGTGCCAGCAGTTTAGTGGTAGGGACAGGGACTGAAAAACTGTTTTTT. This sequence encodes CASSLVVGTGTEKLFF.

The CDR3 protein is CASSQGTGRLNTEAFF. As DNA, the CDR3 is TGTGCCAGCAGCCAAGGAACAGGACGTTTGAACACTGAAGCTTTCTTT. The rearrangement links TRBV14 to TRBJ1-1, with D perhaps matching TRBD1 (5 bases). V was clipped by 1 base and J by 0 bases, with 12 bases between them. This CDR3 is built from 16 residues. Germline values: CDR1 SGHDN, CDR2 FVKESK.